Listed below are T cell receptor beta chains from one sample, sequenced in a study of blood T cells in healthy people across ages. In TCRdb, the 5' RACE reads were re-called with MiXCR into one record per CDR3 protein. The table includes approximately 1.5 million distinct CDR3 sequences, about 31% detected once. Sequencing used blood. The receptors were sampled from a woman aged 30 to 39 in good health. Both conserved end residues are part of each CDR3. The order of the fields is V gene, D gene, clone size, J gene, CDR3 DNA, CDR3 protein. D genes are given only for firm matches. Clone size is shown for a subset of rows, as once, few, many or a class of expanded clone.

>TRBV5-1|TRBD1|many|TRBJ2-5
TGCGCCAGCAGCCTCCCGACAGGGGGAGAGACCCAGTACTTC
CASSLPTGGETQYF
>TRBV3-1|.|.|TRBJ2-1
TGTGCCAGCAGCCAGAGGGGGTCTCACAATGAGCAGTTCTTC
CASSQRGSHNEQFF
>TRBV7-4|TRBD1|.|TRBJ1-6
TGTGCCAGCATCCTAGGGGGACAGCTAAATTCACCCCTCCACTTT
CASILGGQLNSPLHF
>TRBV5-5|.|.|TRBJ1-2
TGTGCCAGCAGCTTGGAACAGCTACCTAACTATGGCTACACCTTC
CASSLEQLPNYGYTF
>TRBV7-8|.|.|TRBJ2-7
TGTGCCAGCAGCTTCACAGATTACGAGCGGTACTTC
CASSFTDYERYF
>TRBV20-1|TRBD1|few|TRBJ2-7
TGCAGCACATCCGACAGGGAGTCCCAGTACTTC
CSTSDRESQYF
>TRBV28|.|many|TRBJ2-1
TGTGCCAGCAGTGCAACCGGCCGAACTTCCTACAATGAGCAGTTCTTC
CASSATGRTSYNEQFF
>TRBV9|.|many|TRBJ2-3
TGTGCCAGCAGCGTATCAGCGGCAACAGATACGCAGTATTTT
CASSVSAATDTQYF
>TRBV29-1|.|many|TRBJ2-1
TGCAGCGTTTGGGTTCGAAGGGGTAGCGATGAGCAGTTCTTC
CSVWVRRGSDEQFF
>TRBV28|.|.|TRBJ2-4
TGTGCCAGCAGTATCAACGACGAGGGGGTCAAAAACATTCAGTACTTC
CASSINDEGVKNIQYF
>TRBV15|TRBD1|few|TRBJ2-4
TGTGCCACCAGCAGAGATAGGGGACAGGGTAACATTCAGTACTTC
CATSRDRGQGNIQYF
>TRBV13|.|few|TRBJ1-1
TGTGCCAGCAGCGCAGACTCGGACGGGGACACTGAAGCTTTCTTT
CASSADSDGDTEAFF
>TRBV20-1|TRBD2|few|TRBJ2-7
TGCAGTGTCCCTACTAGCGGCAGTTCCTACGAGCAGTACTTC
CSVPTSGSSYEQYF
>TRBV12-3/TRBV12-4|.|.|TRBJ2-1
TGTGCCAGCAGTTTGCGACACTTAAGCTCCTACAATGAGCAGTTCTTC
CASSLRHLSSYNEQFF
>TRBV9|.|.|TRBJ2-1
TGTGCCAGCAGCGTAGGTGAGGTCCGCAGCCTTTCCTACAATGAGCAGTTCTTC
CASSVGEVRSLSYNEQFF
>TRBV28|.|.|TRBJ2-5
TGTGCCAGCAGTCAGTACAGGAGCCAAGAGACCCAGTACTTC
CASSQYRSQETQYF
>TRBV29-1|.|few|TRBJ2-1
TGCAGCGTTGATGGTCTAGGGAAGCATGAGCAGTTCTTC
CSVDGLGKHEQFF
>TRBV3-1|TRBD2|few|TRBJ2-1
TGTGCCAGCAGCCCATCCTTGGGACTAGCGGGCGGGAGAGGTGAGCAGTTCTTC
CASSPSLGLAGGRGEQFF
>TRBV4-2|TRBD1|.|TRBJ2-3
TGTGCCAGCAGCCAAGATTGGGGACAGATCACAGATACGCAGTATTTT
CASSQDWGQITDTQYF
>TRBV5-5|TRBD2|.|TRBJ2-5
TGTGCCAGCAATAGCGGGATCCAAGAGACCCAGTACTTC
CASNSGIQETQYF
>TRBV27|.|few|TRBJ1-1
TGTGCCAGCAGTTACGGGAGGGTCATGAACACTGAAGCTTTCTTT
CASSYGRVMNTEAFF
>TRBV5-1|.|.|TRBJ2-7
TGCGCCAGTAGCGTCAAGGACTCGCCACCTCGGGAGCAGTACTTC
CASSVKDSPPREQYF
>TRBV7-3|.|few|TRBJ2-2
TGTGCCAGCAGCGGGGGCACCGGGGAGCTGTTTTTT
CASSGGTGELFF
>TRBV20-1|.|.|TRBJ1-2
TGCAGTGCTAGAGATCCCGCTTTGAGGCAGCCTAACTATGGCTACACCTTC
CSARDPALRQPNYGYTF
>TRBV7-2|.|few|TRBJ2-7
TGTGCCAGCAGCTTAGTAAACTATGCGGGTCCCTACGAGCAGTACTTC
CASSLVNYAGPYEQYF
>TRBV20-1|TRBD1|few|TRBJ1-2
TGCAGTGTTCCCGGGACAGAATATGGCTACACCTTC
CSVPGTEYGYTF
>TRBV20-1|TRBD2|few|TRBJ2-1
TGCAGTGCTAGATTGGTAGCGGGGGGGGCATACAATGAGCAGTTCTTC
CSARLVAGGAYNEQFF
>TRBV20-1|TRBD2|.|TRBJ2-3
TGCAGTGCTAGAGATATAACTAGCGGCCTAAACTGGGATACGCAGTATTTT
CSARDITSGLNWDTQYF
>TRBV10-3|.|many|TRBJ2-7
TGTGCCATCAGTGCGAGCTCCTACGAGCAGTACTTC
CAISASSYEQYF
>TRBV5-1|TRBD2|few|TRBJ2-7
TGCGCCAGCAGCTTGGCCGTGACTAGCGGGACGCCCTACGAGCAGTACTTC
CASSLAVTSGTPYEQYF
>TRBV20-1|.|few|TRBJ2-1
TGCAGTGCCATTTCCCCTCTTAGGGAGCAGTTCTTC
CSAISPLREQFF
>TRBV2|TRBD1|.|TRBJ2-7
TGTGCCGGCAGGGAAACAGGGGGCGAGCAGTACTTC
CAGRETGGEQYF
>TRBV19|TRBD1|once|TRBJ1-5
TGTGCCAGTAGTATGGGGGACAGGGCTCGGGAGCCCCAGCATTTT
CASSMGDRAREPQHF
>TRBV29-1|TRBD1|.|TRBJ1-3
TGCAGCGGACTACAGGGGGGAAACACCATATATTTT
CSGLQGGNTIYF
>TRBV29-1|TRBD2|many|TRBJ2-4
TGCAGCGTGGGGGGGACTGGAGTGGAGTACTTC
CSVGGTGVEYF
>TRBV27|.|.|TRBJ2-1
TGTGCCAGCAGTCCCCTTCGGGGTGAGCAGTTCTTC
CASSPLRGEQFF
>TRBV7-9|.|many|TRBJ2-7
TGTGCCAGCAGCTTAGGGGGATGGGAGCAGTACTTC
CASSLGGWEQYF
>TRBV30|.|.|TRBJ1-1
TGTGCCTGGACAGACATGAACACTGAAGCTTTCTTT
CAWTDMNTEAFF
>TRBV10-2|.|few|TRBJ2-1
TGCGCCAGCGGGGACCGCAATGAGCAGTTCTTC
CASGDRNEQFF
>TRBV15|TRBD2|.|TRBJ2-4
TGTGCCACCAGCAGATCCCTTCCGACTAGCGGGAGAGCCAAAAACATTCAGTACTTC
CATSRSLPTSGRAKNIQYF
>TRBV2|TRBD2|.|TRBJ2-2
TGTGCCAGCAGTCTGTTCGGGGGGGACCTCACCGGGGAGCTGTTTTTT
CASSLFGGDLTGELFF
>TRBV11-2|.|.|TRBJ1-1
TGTGCCAGCAGCCTCCCTGCGGTCGTCGCGACTTTCTTT
CASSLPAVVATFF
>TRBV20-1|TRBD1|.|TRBJ1-1
TGCAGTGCTCTGACAGGGTGGGACACTGAAGCTTTCTTT
CSALTGWDTEAFF
>TRBV20-1|.|few|TRBJ1-1
TGCAGTGCTCTTTTGTTGAACACTGAAGCTTTCTTT
CSALLLNTEAFF
>TRBV4-1|TRBD1|.|TRBJ2-7
TGCGCCAGCAGCCCCCGGAGTGGCGCAGGGGGTTCGCACGAGCAGTACTTC
CASSPRSGAGGSHEQYF
>TRBV6-6|TRBD1|.|TRBJ2-7
TGTGCCAGCAGTCCTACAGGGGCGGGTCCTAGCTACGAGCAGTACTTC
CASSPTGAGPSYEQYF
>TRBV20-1|.|.|TRBJ1-1
TGCAGTGCTAGAGACGGAGGGAGGGTGAACACTGAAGCTTTCTTT
CSARDGGRVNTEAFF
>TRBV3-1|.|.|TRBJ2-6
TGTGCCAGCACCCTTCGGGGGGGGGCCAACGTCCTGACTTTC
CASTLRGGANVLTF
>TRBV5-1|.|.|TRBJ1-6
TGCGCCAGCAGCTTGGTGGGGGAAGAGTCACCCCGCCACTTT
CASSLVGEESPRHF
>TRBV20-1|.|.|TRBJ1-1
TGCGCCGTCCGGGACTCCCGGATGAACACTGAAGCTTTCTTT
CAVRDSRMNTEAFF
>TRBV18|TRBD1|.|TRBJ2-7
TGTGCCAGCTCACCACCCCCAAACTCAGGGGGCGAGCAGTACTTC
CASSPPPNSGGEQYF